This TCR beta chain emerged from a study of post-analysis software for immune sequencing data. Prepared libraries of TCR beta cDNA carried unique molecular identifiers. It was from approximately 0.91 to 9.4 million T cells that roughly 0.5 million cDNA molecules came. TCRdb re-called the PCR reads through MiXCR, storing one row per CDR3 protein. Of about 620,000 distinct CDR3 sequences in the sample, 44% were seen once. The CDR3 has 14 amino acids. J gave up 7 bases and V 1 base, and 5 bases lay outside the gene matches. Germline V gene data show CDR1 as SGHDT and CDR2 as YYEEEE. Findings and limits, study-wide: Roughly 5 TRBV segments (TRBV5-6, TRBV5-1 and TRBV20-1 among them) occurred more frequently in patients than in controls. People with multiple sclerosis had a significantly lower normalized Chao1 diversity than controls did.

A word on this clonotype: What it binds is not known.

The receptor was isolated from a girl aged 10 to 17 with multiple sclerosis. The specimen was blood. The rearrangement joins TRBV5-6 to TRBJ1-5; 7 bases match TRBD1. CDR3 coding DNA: TGTGCCAGCAGCTTGCACAGGGGAGAGCAGCCCCAGCATTTT. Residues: CASSLHRGEQPQHF.